The clone carrying this TCR beta chain was counted between two and nine times. Its antigen is as yet unknown. Produced via immunoSEQ multiplex PCR; TCRdb's table is partial and in-frame only. The sample yields more than 13,000 clones, 62% seen once. The sample comes from a study of CD4+ T cells in melanoma. CDR3 length equals 15 residues. V was shortened by 1 base and J by 3 bases, with 7 bases between the two germline ends. CDR1 is LNHDA, CDR2 SQIVND, per germline (reference sequence). Regarding the study as a whole: In melanoma, neoantigen-specific CD4+ T cells reportedly differed in differentiation state. A reported correlation linked neoantigen-specific CD4+ T cells to CD8+, macrophage and B cell function.

Sequencing was carried out using cells from a culture (not recorded whether cultured in vitro). This chain connects TRBV19 to TRBJ1-6; D gene uncertain. The origin of this receptor is a human donor with melanoma. The CDR3 spells CASSIAGRYNSPLHF. The CDR3 nucleotides read TGTGCCAGTAGTATAGCGGGCCGCTATAATTCACCCCTCCACTTT.